This entry lists 32 T cell receptor beta chains sequenced from one sample in a study of neurological immune-mediated disorders. Each CDR3 protein is one row after TCRdb ran MiXCR on the 5' RACE reads. The sample contains 84,000 or so distinct CDR3 sequences, around 4.7% of which appear only once. Time point here: longitudinal time-point 3. Sequences were obtained from PBMCs. The receptor set was obtained from a woman aged 60-75 years with multiple sclerosis.

This clonotype was counted ten times or more. CDR3 protein: CASSATKDIQYF. CDR3 in DNA: TGTGCCAGCAGTGCTACGAAGGACATTCAGTACTTC. This chain uses TRBV12-3 or TRBV12-4 with TRBJ2-4; D not certain. This CDR3 is built from 12 residues. V lost 5 bases to trimming and J lost 8 bases, with 10 bases between them.

This clonotype was observed at least ten times. At one of its ends the junction is not consistent with the germline gene, which may arise from a read error. The chain is built from TRBV5-1 and TRBJ1-1, with D unresolved. Germline assignment: CDR1 SGHRS and CDR2 YFSETQ. The CDR3 is made up of 15 amino acids. The CDR3 spells CASRLVEDGRTEAFF. The CDR3 DNA is TGCGCCAGCAGATTGGTAGAGGACGGTCGCACTGAAGCTTTCTTT.

This clonotype is medium-sized by share. The chain links TRBV3-1 to TRBJ2-3; no definite D call. The V end lost 1 base, the J end lost 5 bases, and 4 bases lay between the germline ends. The V gene's germline CDR1 is LGHDT and CDR2 YNNKEL (reference sequence). CDR3 size: 12 residues. Here the CDR3 reads CASSQGVDTQYF. The CDR3 region has the DNA TGTGCCAGCAGCCAAGGCGTAGATACGCAGTATTTT.

This clonotype appeared many times. The rearrangement links TRBV5-4 to TRBJ2-3; D unclear. The CDR3 has 13 amino acids. Germline V gene lookup returns CDR1 SGHNT and CDR2 YYREEE (reference sequence). Trimming pared 4 bases from V and 1 base from J, leaving 7 bases between. CDR3 protein: CASSPPGTDTQYF. Written as DNA, the CDR3 is TGTGCCAGCAGCCCCCCGGGCACAGATACGCAGTATTTT.

This clonotype was picked up many times. An end of the junction does not agree with germline; a read error may underlie this. The chain recombines TRBV7-7 with TRBJ1-1, with 7 positions matching TRBD1. This CDR3 is built from 15 residues. The germline gives CDR1 SSHAT, CDR2 FNYEAQ (reference sequence). CDR3 protein: CASSPDRIMNTEAFF. The CDR3 DNA reads as TGTGCTAGCAGCCCGGACAGGATAATGAACACTGAAGCTTTCTTT.

This clonotype occurred many times. The chain employs TRBV3-1 and TRBJ1-6; D is unclear. CDR1 is LGHDT and CDR2 is YNNKEL in the germline V gene (reference sequence). This CDR3 spans 14 amino acids. Trimming pared 1 base from V and 10 bases from J, leaving 11 bases between. DNA for the CDR3: TGTGCCAGCAGCCAAGGGGAGGGATGGTCACCCCTCCACTTT. This translates into CASSQGEGWSPLHF.

This clonotype was seen many times. V is TRBV20-1 and J is TRBJ1-1, with 9 bases fitting TRBD1. V was clipped by 1 base and J by 6 bases; unmatched bases: 9. The CDR3 consists of 15 residues. Germline CDR1 and CDR2: DFQATT and SNEGSKA (reference sequence). CDR3 nucleotide sequence: TGCAGTGCTAGAGCCGGGGGACAGGGTTTCGCTGAAGCTTTCTTT. Protein product: CSARAGGQGFAEAFF.

This clonotype was picked up many times. In DNA, the CDR3 is TGTGCCAGCAGTCAGGTCGGCAGGGGGTTGCAGGGCTACACCTTC. Translating it yields CASSQVGRGLQGYTF. V usage is TRBV12-3 or TRBV12-4 and J usage is TRBJ1-2; 7 bases line up with TRBD1. This CDR3 spans 15 amino acids. Unmatched junction bases numbered 14, after V lost 5 bases and J lost 8 bases.

This clonotype came up many times. V gene TRBV5-1 combines with J gene TRBJ1-3, with D possibly being TRBD1 (5 bases). The V end was cut by 4 bases, the J end by 0 bases, with 11 bases between. Germline V lookup: CDR1 SGHRS, CDR2 YFSETQ. The CDR3 covers 15 residues. The CDR3 loop reads CASSRRGDSGNTIYF. CDR3 coding DNA: TGCGCCAGCAGCCGCCGAGGGGACTCTGGAAACACCATATATTTT.

At least ten counts were recorded for this clonotype. The rearrangement links TRBV4-1 to TRBJ1-4; perhaps TRBD1 as D (5 bases). This CDR3 is built from 17 residues. Germline V CDR1 and CDR2: MGHRA, YSYEKL. V was trimmed by 0 bases and J by 8 bases, leaving 19 bases between them. The CDR3 DNA is TGCGCCAGCAGCCAAGATGGGACCGGGACGGCCAAGGAAAAACTGTTTTTT. As protein: CASSQDGTGTAKEKLFF.

This clonotype was seen ten or more times. This chain joins TRBV20-1 and TRBJ2-7; a possible D gene is TRBD1 (6 bases). In germline, CDR1 is DFQATT, CDR2 SNEGSKA (reference sequence). Trimming shortened V by 0 bases and J by 0 bases, and 12 bases separated the two germline ends. The CDR3 is 15 residues long. CDR3 sequence (DNA): TGCAGTGCTAGAGAAGGGACACCCAGCTCCTACGAGCAGTACTTC. It encodes CSAREGTPSSYEQYF.

This clonotype occurred many times. The chain uses TRBV12-3 or TRBV12-4 and TRBJ2-7; either TRBD1 or TRBD2 may fit D (5 bases each). The CDR3 spans 15 residues. V was trimmed by 1 base and J by 0 bases, leaving 10 bases between them. This CDR3 reads CASSLGDPSSYEQYF. CDR3 bases: TGTGCCAGCAGTTTAGGGGACCCGAGCTCCTACGAGCAGTACTTC.

The V gene is TRBV30, the J gene TRBJ1-2; no definite D call. The V end lost 0 bases, the J end lost 4 bases, and 6 bases lay between the germline ends. CDR1 GTSNPN and CDR2 SVGIG come from the germline V gene (reference sequence). The CDR3 is 12 amino acids. The CDR3 spells CAWSVVGYGYTF. CDR3 nucleotide sequence: TGTGCCTGGAGTGTCGTCGGCTATGGCTACACCTTC.

In its sample, this clonotype was seen many times. The genes are TRBV12-3 or TRBV12-4 and TRBJ1-6; TRBD1 matches 8 bases. The length of the CDR3 is 14 residues. J gave up 9 bases and V 5 bases, and 6 bases lay outside the gene matches. In DNA form, the CDR3 reads TGTGCCAGCAGTCCTCGGACAGGGTCTTCACCCCTCCACTTT. It translates to CASSPRTGSSPLHF.

This clonotype was found many times. The chain links TRBV5-1 to TRBJ1-2, with D possibly TRBD1 on 5 matching bases. Trimming stripped 2 bases from V and 6 bases from J, with 14 bases between. Per germline, CDR1 SGHRS and CDR2 YFSETQ. This CDR3 is 14 amino acids long. As DNA, the CDR3 is TGCGCCAGCAGCTTACGGGGCTATCCCGATGGCTACACCTTC. It encodes CASSLRGYPDGYTF.

This clonotype was counted ten times or more. This chain links TRBV6-5 with TRBJ1-1; TRBD1 matches at 9 bases. Unmatched junction bases numbered 2, after V lost 0 bases and J lost 0 bases. CDR3 size: 16 residues. CDR1 is MNHEY, CDR2 SVGAGI, per germline. CDR3 sequence reads: CASSYSRTGVNTEAFF. CDR3 sequence (DNA): TGTGCCAGCAGTTACTCACGGACAGGGGTGAACACTGAAGCTTTCTTT.

A word on this clonotype: A much larger clone is a single base away; this may be a read error. V and J are TRBV6-5 and TRBJ2-7; 8 bases fit TRBD1. The length of the CDR3 is 15 residues. Germline V gives CDR1 MNHEY, CDR2 SVGAGI. CDR3 nucleotides: TGTGCCAGCAGCAAAGGGGGGACAGGCAGCTACGAGCATTACTTC. This encodes CASSKGGTGSYEHYF.

This clonotype was recorded at least ten times. The chain employs TRBV6-5 and TRBJ2-7; 8 bases line up with TRBD1. Germline values: CDR1 MNHEY, CDR2 SVGAGI. With V trimmed by 6 bases and J by 2 bases, 9 bases remained unmatched. This CDR3 contains 15 residues. CDR3 in amino acids: CASSPRQGRPYEQYF. As DNA, the CDR3 is TGTGCCAGCAGCCCACGACAGGGGAGACCCTACGAGCAGTACTTC.

There are many counts of this clonotype. The chain carries TRBV6-2 or TRBV6-3 and TRBJ2-5, with D hard to call. There are 14 residues in the CDR3. Germline CDR1 and CDR2: MNHEY and SVGEGT. Trimming cost V 2 bases and J 4 bases, with 11 bases left between them. The CDR3 DNA reads as TGTGCCAGCAGTTACGTCGGCAGGTCAGAGACCCAGTACTTC. Its translation: CASSYVGRSETQYF.

This clonotype occurred many times. The chain employs TRBV7-9 and TRBJ2-5; D is unresolved. The V and J ends lost 1 base and 5 bases respectively, with 8 bases between them. CDR1 is SEHNR and CDR2 is FQNEAQ in the germline V gene (reference sequence). The CDR3 covers 13 residues. The CDR3 coding sequence is TGTGCCAGCAGCTTAGGGTGGACGGAGACCCAGTACTTC. Translated: CASSLGWTETQYF.

The table lists this clonotype with many counts. The rearrangement uses TRBV20-1 and TRBJ2-1; TRBD2 agrees at 9 bases. Trimming removed 6 bases from V and 4 bases from J; junction bases left unmatched: 10. Per germline, CDR1 DFQATT and CDR2 SNEGSKA (reference sequence). The CDR3 is 15 residues long. For the CDR3, the DNA is TGCAGTGCCCTTGGGGCGGGGGGGTTTTACAATGAGCAGTTCTTC. The encoded protein is CSALGAGGFYNEQFF.

This clonotype was seen ten or more times. The chain is built from TRBV5-1 and TRBJ2-3, with D uncertain. Germline lookup yields CDR1 SGHRS and CDR2 YFSETQ. V shed 4 bases and J shed 0 bases, with 9 bases lying between them. The CDR3 is 14 amino acids. The CDR3 spells CASSPQVSTDTQYF. The CDR3 DNA is TGCGCCAGCAGCCCCCAGGTTAGCACAGATACGCAGTATTTT.

This clonotype came up many times. The chain has TRBV5-1 and TRBJ2-7; TRBD1 agrees at 10 bases. J lost 2 bases, V lost 1 base, and 3 bases had no gene match. Looked up from germline, CDR1 is SGHRS and CDR2 is YFSETQ. The CDR3 runs to 15 residues. CDR3 loop: CASSLRTGGTYEQYF. CDR3 bases: TGCGCCAGCAGCTTGAGGACAGGGGGGACCTACGAGCAGTACTTC.

This clonotype has at least ten counts. V and J are TRBV29-1 and TRBJ2-5, with TRBD2 matching 10 bases. CDR1 and CDR2 (germline): SQVTM, ANQGSEA. The CDR3 has 15 residues. The junction had 12 bases not matched to a gene; V was cut back by 7 bases and J by 4 bases. The CDR3 reads CSGGAAGLARETQYF. The CDR3 DNA is TGCAGCGGCGGGGCTGCGGGACTAGCGAGAGAGACCCAGTACTTC.

This clonotype was recorded many times. The chain employs TRBV5-5 and TRBJ2-7, with a possible D match to TRBD2 (7 bases). Trimming stripped 0 bases from V and 2 bases from J, with 12 bases between. Germline CDR1 SGHKS, CDR2 YYEKEE (reference sequence). The CDR3 consists of 15 residues. The CDR3 DNA is TGTGCCAGCAGCTTGGCGCGGGGGCGCACCTACGAGCAGTACTTC. The encoded protein is CASSLARGRTYEQYF.

This clonotype came up many times. The V gene is TRBV29-1, the J gene TRBJ2-5; TRBD1 aligns across 8 bases. CDR1 and CDR2 (germline): SQVTM, ANQGSEA. The CDR3 length is 15 residues. V trimming: 7 bases; J trimming: 1 base; junction bases outside the gene matches: 11. CDR3 bases: TGCAGCGCTAAAATGGCAGGGGGCCCCCAAGAGACCCAGTACTTC. It yields the protein CSAKMAGGPQETQYF.

There are many counts of this clonotype. J is TRBJ2-7 and V is TRBV12-3 or TRBV12-4; the D gene is possibly TRBD1 (5 bases). The V end was cut by 3 bases, the J end by 6 bases, with 12 bases between. The CDR3 totals 13 residues. The CDR3 nucleotides read TGTGCCAGCAGTTTCCTAGGGGTTTCCGAGCAGTACTTC. Protein sequence: CASSFLGVSEQYF.

There are many counts of this clonotype. This chain uses TRBV11-1 with TRBJ1-2; D not resolved. V was pared by 5 bases and J by 3 bases, with 13 bases between. The CDR3 has 14 amino acids. Germline V CDR1 and CDR2: SGHAT, FQDESV (reference sequence). CDR3 nucleotides: TGTGCCAGCAGCCCCGGACTGGGAGACTATGGCTACACCTTC. Translated: CASSPGLGDYGYTF. Full variable domain (outside the CDR3, taken from reference TRBV11-1 and TRBJ1-2): EAEVAQSPRYKITEKSQAVAFWCDPISGHATLYWYRQILGQGPELLVQFQDESVVDDSQLPKDRFSAERLKGVDSTLKIQPAELGDSAMYLCASSPGLGDYGYTFGSGTRLTVV.

This clonotype was picked up many times. This chain connects TRBV20-1 to TRBJ1-1; D is unresolved. The ends were cut back, 6 bases at V and 5 bases at J, with 7 bases in the middle. The CDR3 totals 10 residues. CDR1 and CDR2 (germline): DFQATT, SNEGSKA (reference sequence). The CDR3 spells CSALQTEAFF. Written as DNA, the CDR3 is TGCAGTGCATTACAAACTGAAGCTTTCTTT.

At least ten counts were recorded for this clonotype. This chain uses TRBV7-2 with TRBJ1-3; D gene unclear. The V end was cut by 5 bases, the J end by 0 bases, with 5 bases between. This CDR3 is 13 amino acids long. The germline gives CDR1 SGHTA, CDR2 FQGNSA. CDR3 sequence (DNA): TGTGCCAGCAGCCGGACCTCTGGAAACACCATATATTTT. It is translated as CASSRTSGNTIYF.

This clonotype was seen at least ten times. V is TRBV12-3 or TRBV12-4 and J is TRBJ1-2, with D perhaps matching TRBD1 (5 bases). Trimming took off 6 bases at V and 4 bases at J, with 18 bases between the two ends. This CDR3 is 15 amino acids long. CDR3 DNA: TGTGCCAGCAGACCTCAGGGTACGGGGGGCTATGGCTACACCTTC. It specifies CASRPQGTGGYGYTF.

This clonotype was counted at least ten times. The chain is built from TRBV29-1 and TRBJ2-1; D could derive from TRBD1 or TRBD2 (5 bases each). Trimming cost V 7 bases and J 5 bases, with 21 bases left between them. Germline V gene sequence: CDR1 SQVTM, CDR2 ANQGSEA. The CDR3 is 15 residues long. The chain's CDR3 is CSAPHPMRGNNEQFF. The CDR3 nucleotides read TGCAGCGCCCCACATCCGATGAGGGGTAACAATGAGCAGTTCTTC.